The next 21 T cell receptor beta chains were all read from a single sample in a study of T-cell memory formation after mild COVID-19. MiXCR, applied by TCRdb to the 5' RACE reads, yields one record per CDR3 protein. The sample has 530,000 or so distinct CDR3 sequences, 17% seen once. Source material: PBMCs or a T cell subset sorted from them (not recorded which). These TCRs come from an adult woman who had mild COVID-19 (a few samples of this study predate the infection). Cell type and time point are not known.

There are a few counts of this clonotype. This chain connects TRBV5-4 to TRBJ2-2; possible D gene TRBD2, 6 bases. Germline CDR1 and CDR2: SGHNT and YYREEE (reference sequence). Trimming left V 0 bases short and J 0 bases short, with 12 bases between. The CDR3 covers 17 residues. CDR3 nucleotide sequence: TGTGCCAGCAGCTTGGTTAGCGGACCCGCGAACACCGGGGAGCTGTTTTTT. It specifies CASSLVSGPANTGELFF.

The genes are TRBV5-6 and TRBJ2-1; TRBD1 might be the D (6 bases). From germline, CDR1 is SGHDT and CDR2 YYEEEE. The CDR3 is 15 amino acids. V lost 4 bases and J lost 3, with 14 bases in between. The CDR3 DNA reads TGTGCCAGCAGCCCTAGGCGAGGGGGCTACAATGAGCAGTTCTTC. This sequence encodes CASSPRRGGYNEQFF.

This clonotype was seen a few times. This CDR3 reads CASSPGTGVGEQFF. CDR3 DNA: TGTGCCAGCAGCCCCGGTACAGGGGTTGGTGAGCAGTTCTTC. V is TRBV5-6 and J is TRBJ2-1; 7 bases agree with TRBD1. Germline assignment: CDR1 SGHDT and CDR2 YYEEEE. Trimming at V came to 4 bases and at J to 9 bases, leaving 10 bases not matched to a gene. The CDR3 loop spans 14 amino acids.

The rearrangement uses TRBV24-1 and TRBJ1-1; 8 bases agree with TRBD1. The CDR3 consists of 13 residues. In germline, CDR1 is KGHDR, CDR2 SFDVKD. V lost 6 bases, J lost 5 bases, and 4 bases stayed unmatched. The CDR3 nucleotides read TGTGCCACCAGTACAGGGGGGGTGACTGAAGCTTTCTTT. This encodes CATSTGGVTEAFF.

The chain couples TRBV7-9 to TRBJ2-7; 12 bases fit TRBD2. The CDR3 is 18 amino acids. CDR1 and CDR2 (germline): SEHNR, FQNEAQ (reference sequence). Unmatched junction bases numbered 16, after V lost 5 bases and J lost 5 bases. The CDR3 protein is CASSPLAGGIKASHEQYF. The CDR3 bases are TGTGCCAGCAGCCCACTAGCGGGAGGAATTAAGGCGTCCCACGAGCAGTACTTC.

V gene TRBV4-3 combines with J gene TRBJ1-6; D gene uncertain. Trimming shortened V by 3 bases and J by 5 bases, and 5 bases separated the two germline ends. Per the germline V gene, CDR1 is LGHNA and CDR2 is YSLEER. This CDR3 is 13 amino acids long. The DNA of the CDR3 is TGCGCCAGCAGCCAGGCCCATAATTCACCCCTCCACTTT. Its protein is CASSQAHNSPLHF.

This rearrangement joins TRBV7-9 to TRBJ2-1; 8 nucleotides line up with TRBD1. The CDR3 loop spans 12 amino acids. V lost 6 bases and J lost 8; bases outside the gene matches: 3. CDR1 and CDR2 (germline): SEHNR, FQNEAQ (reference sequence). CDR3 sequence reads: CASRRTGYEQFF. The CDR3 region has the DNA TGTGCCAGCAGACGGACAGGGTATGAGCAGTTCTTC.

This clonotype has a handful of counts. The chain joins TRBV5-1 to TRBJ1-2, with 8 bases that match TRBD1. The CDR3 totals 14 residues. Germline trimming cut 4 bases from V and 6 bases from J; bases unmatched to any gene: 8. Germline CDR1 is SGHRS and CDR2 is YFSETQ. CDR3 sequence: CASSPSGQDDGYTF. CDR3 nucleotides: TGCGCCAGCAGCCCCTCGGGACAGGACGATGGCTACACCTTC.

The V call is TRBV6-5, the J call TRBJ1-5; D call uncertain. Germline lookup yields CDR1 MNHEY and CDR2 SVGAGI. This CDR3 region has 16 residues. Trimming pared 8 bases from V and 2 bases from J, leaving 19 bases between. The CDR3 DNA is TGTGCCAGCGGTCCCTATAGCCCGGCGGGCAATCAGCCCCAGCATTTT. Translated, it gives CASGPYSPAGNQPQHF.

The chain has TRBV19 and TRBJ2-3; D is perhaps TRBD1 (6 bases). Between the trimmed V and J ends, which lost 6 bases and 6 bases, there was a span of 13 bases. The CDR3 has 13 residues. Germline-derived CDR1 and CDR2 are LNHDA and SQIVND (reference sequence). The CDR3 DNA sequence: TGTGCCAGTAGCCTCAGGGGCGGCGATACGCAGTATTTT. As protein: CASSLRGGDTQYF.

The chain combines TRBV6-6 with TRBJ2-3, with TRBD2 as a possible D gene (5 bases). The CDR3 is 14 residues long. V dropped 5 bases and J dropped 3 bases, with 12 bases sitting between them. Germline CDR1 and CDR2: MNHNY and SVGAGI (reference sequence). The DNA of the CDR3 is TGTGCCAGCAGTGACGAGGGTTTAACAGATACGCAGTATTTT. This codes for CASSDEGLTDTQYF.

This clonotype has at least ten counts. The chain combines TRBV7-9 with TRBJ2-2, with 9 bases that match TRBD1. CDR3 length: 16 amino acids. CDR1 is SEHNR and CDR2 is FQNEAQ in the germline V gene (reference sequence). V was pared by 4 bases and J by 0 bases, with 3 bases of the junction left unmatched. DNA for the CDR3: TGTGCCAGCAGCTCGACAGGGGGGACGAACACCGGGGAGCTGTTTTTT. Translating it yields CASSSTGGTNTGELFF.

This chain joins TRBV4-2 and TRBJ2-3, with 8 bases that match TRBD2. Germline V gives CDR1 LGHNA, CDR2 YNFKEQ. This CDR3 is 16 amino acids long. The V and J ends lost 3 bases and 0 bases, in that order; junction bases with no gene match: 5. The CDR3 nucleotides read TGTGCCAGCAGCCATCGAGCGGGGGCTAGCACAGATACGCAGTATTTT. It encodes CASSHRAGASTDTQYF.

This clonotype has just one count. The gene calls are TRBV6-5 and TRBJ2-5; TRBD2 matches at 9 bases. Germline V lookup: CDR1 MNHEY, CDR2 SVGAGI. Unmatched junction bases numbered 10, after V lost 6 bases and J lost 2 bases. CDR3 length: 16 residues. The CDR3 sequence: CASSRGLAPLQETQYF. The DNA of the CDR3 is TGTGCCAGCAGCCGAGGACTAGCGCCCTTACAAGAGACCCAGTACTTC.

The rearrangement joins TRBV9 to TRBJ2-1, with 9 bases lining up with TRBD2. Germline V gene data show CDR1 as SGDLS and CDR2 as YYNGEE. CDR3 size: 16 residues. The J segment lost 0 bases and the V segment lost 2 bases, leaving 3 bases of the junction unmatched. CDR3 sequence reads: CASSVPTSGSYNEQFF. In DNA form, the CDR3 reads TGTGCCAGCAGCGTCCCGACTAGCGGCTCCTACAATGAGCAGTTCTTC.

The sample holds a few counts of this clonotype. The gene calls are TRBV25-1 and TRBJ1-3, with D perhaps matching TRBD1 (6 bases). CDR3 length: 15 residues. Trimming took off 2 bases at V and 0 bases at J, with 8 bases between the two ends. Germline CDR1 reads MGHDK; CDR2 reads SYGVNS. CDR3: CASSEGGASGNTIYF. The CDR3, as DNA: TGTGCCAGCAGTGAAGGGGGGGCCTCTGGAAACACCATATATTTT.

The chain combines TRBV15 with TRBJ2-2; D might be TRBD1 or TRBD2, each matching 5 bases. Trimming cost V 5 bases and J 4 bases, with 11 bases left between them. CDR1 and CDR2 from the germline V gene are LNHNV and YYDKDF (reference sequence). The CDR3 has 14 amino acids. The CDR3 protein is CATSARDGTGELFF. CDR3 DNA: TGTGCCACCAGCGCCAGGGACGGCACCGGGGAGCTGTTTTTT.

This clonotype came up a few times. The chain employs TRBV9 and TRBJ2-1; TRBD2 aligns across 12 bases. The CDR3 has 15 residues. Trimming at V came to 3 bases and at J to 3 bases, leaving 1 base not matched to a gene. The germline gives CDR1 SGDLS, CDR2 YYNGEE. CDR3: CASSGTSGNYNEQFF. The CDR3 bases are TGTGCCAGCAGCGGGACTAGCGGGAACTACAATGAGCAGTTCTTC.

There are a few counts of this clonotype. The genes are TRBV4-2 and TRBJ2-6; no definite D call. With 0 bases removed from V and 5 bases from J, the gap between germline ends came to 23 bases. Germline V gene lookup returns CDR1 LGHNA and CDR2 YNFKEQ. The CDR3 is 20 residues long. The CDR3 here is CASSQDFVIKGLEWANVLTF. CDR3 nucleotides: TGTGCCAGCAGCCAAGATTTCGTGATTAAAGGGCTAGAGTGGGCCAACGTCCTGACTTTC.

The table lists this clonotype with many counts. V and J are TRBV20-1 and TRBJ2-2; 13 bases line up with TRBD2. This CDR3 contains 15 residues. The germline V gene encodes CDR1 DFQATT and CDR2 SNEGSKA (reference sequence). V trimming: 6 bases; J trimming: 4 bases; junction bases outside the gene matches: 5. The CDR3 sequence: CSAKTSGGLTGELFF. The CDR3 bases are TGCAGTGCAAAGACTAGCGGGGGGCTCACCGGGGAGCTGTTTTTT.

This clonotype has just a few counts. The CDR3 nucleotides are TGTGCCAGCAGCCCCGGGACTAGAGCTGGCAATGAGCAGTTCTTC. Translation: CASSPGTRAGNEQFF. The chain uses TRBV6-5 and TRBJ2-1, with 8 bases lining up with TRBD2. The ends lost 6 bases at V and 6 bases at J; junction bases unmatched: 10. There are 15 residues in the CDR3. Germline V gene data show CDR1 as MNHEY and CDR2 as SVGAGI.